The T cell receptor (beta chain) described here comes from a study of technical replicates of blood from a few donors. V lost 1 base and J lost 4, with 11 bases in between. From germline, CDR1 is GTSNPN and CDR2 SVGIG (reference sequence). CDR3 length equals 14 residues. Profiling relied on immunoSEQ multiplex PCR, and the TCRdb table lists in-frame clones only, not all of them. The profile shows approximately 44,000 clones, 90% to 97% of them singletons. This sequence originates from a human donor in good health. Sequencing was done on a sample of T cells isolated from PBMCs. The chain is built from TRBV30 and TRBJ1-5; D is unclear. The CDR3 sequence: CAWSESLKNQPQHF. DNA of the CDR3: TGTGCCTGGAGTGAGTCACTTAAGAATCAGCCCCAGCATTTT.